A selection of T cell receptor beta chains follows, all from one sample in a study of shared clonotypes between healthy human individuals. The data were produced by immunoSEQ multiplex PCR, yet TCRdb's version contains in-frame clones alone and is incomplete. The table records about 1 million clones, 65% to 75% of them present only once. The sample comprised memory CD4+ T cells sorted from blood. The receptors come from a man younger than 35 in good health. Each CDR3 is given with its conserved first and last residue. Fields, in order: clone size, D gene, V gene, J gene, CDR3 DNA, CDR3 protein. The D gene is left open where the match is weak. Size is omitted from some rows. Given values are once, few, many or a class for expanded clones.

NA	NA	TRBV9	TRBJ1-3	TGTGCCAGCCGGACGGAGGGATCTGGAAACACCATATATTTT	CASRTEGSGNTIYF
NA	TRBD2	TRBV11-2	TRBJ2-7	TGTGCCAGCACCCTGGGGACTAGCTACGAGCAGTACTTC	CASTLGTSYEQYF
NA	NA	TRBV27	TRBJ2-5	TGTGCCAGCAGCAGGGGAGAGACCCAGTACTTC	CASSRGETQYF
NA	NA	TRBV2	TRBJ2-3	TGTGCCAGCAGTGCTCCACGAGTTGTCTCTAGCACAGATACGCAGTATTTT	CASSAPRVVSSTDTQYF
NA	NA	TRBV6-5	TRBJ1-5	TGTGCCAGCAGTTACTCGGGGACACCCGCTCAGCCCCAGCATTTT	CASSYSGTPAQPQHF
NA	NA	TRBV9	TRBJ2-3	TGTGCCAGCAGCGCAACCCTTTTGGGAACGCAGTATTTT	CASSATLLGTQYF
few	NA	TRBV29-1	TRBJ2-5	TGCAGCGTTGTATGGGGGGCCGAGACCCAGTACTTC	CSVVWGAETQYF
few	NA	TRBV5-4	TRBJ2-2	TGTGCCAGCAGCCAGAGGGGGGTCGCGGACACCGGGGAGCTGTTTTTT	CASSQRGVADTGELFF
NA	NA	TRBV11-2	TRBJ2-5	TGTGCCAGCAGCTACTCTCAGGGGGGCGGGGAGACCCAGTACTTC	CASSYSQGGGETQYF
once	NA	TRBV5-6	TRBJ2-1	TGTGCCAGCAGCTTGGACAGATACAATGAGCAGTTCTTC	CASSLDRYNEQFF
NA	TRBD2	TRBV2	TRBJ2-1	TGTGCCAGCAGTGTAAGCGGGAGGGCCCGAGAGGAGCAGTTCTTC	CASSVSGRAREEQFF
once	NA	TRBV2	TRBJ2-2	TGTGCCAGCAGTCGGGTCTACACCGGGGAGCTGTTTTTT	CASSRVYTGELFF
few	NA	TRBV28	TRBJ1-5	TGTGCCAGCAGTTTAGGGGGAGTCAAGCCCCAGCATTTT	CASSLGGVKPQHF
NA	NA	TRBV11-2	TRBJ2-3	TGTGCCAGCAGTTCCATGGGCCACACAGATACGCAGTATTTT	CASSSMGHTDTQYF
NA	NA	TRBV7-2	TRBJ2-5	TGTGCCAGCAGCTTAGGGGGCCCCGAGTGGGAGACCCAGTACTTC	CASSLGGPEWETQYF
few	NA	TRBV2	TRBJ2-2	TGTGCCAGCCATCAAGTGGTGGGCGGGGAGCTGTTTTTT	CASHQVVGGELFF
NA	NA	TRBV29-1	TRBJ2-2	TGCAGCGTAGCCCGATCCTCGAACACCGGGGAGCTGTTTTTT	CSVARSSNTGELFF
many	NA	TRBV5-1	TRBJ2-3	TGCGCCAGCAGCTTGGCACAGGGTCAGGCAGATACGCAGTATTTT	CASSLAQGQADTQYF
NA	TRBD1	TRBV6-9	TRBJ1-6	TGTGCCAGCAGCTTCTTTACACAGGGGATACGTTCACCCCTCCACTTT	CASSFFTQGIRSPLHF
once	NA	TRBV6-1	TRBJ1-2	TGTGCCAGCAGTGTGGGGGGCGGGAAGTATGGCTACACCTTC	CASSVGGGKYGYTF
NA	TRBD1	TRBV7-2	TRBJ2-7	TGTGCCAGCAGCTTAGTAGGGGACAGGGGTTTCGAGCAGTACTTC	CASSLVGDRGFEQYF
few	NA	TRBV19	TRBJ2-5	TGTGCCAGTTCTGTCGCAGGACCTGGCAGGGAGACCCAGTACTTC	CASSVAGPGRETQYF
NA	NA	TRBV5-4	TRBJ2-7	TGTGCCAGCAGCTTGGGAGCAGGGGCCGGGGAGCAGTACTTC	CASSLGAGAGEQYF
NA	NA	TRBV5-6	TRBJ1-1	TGTGCCAGCAGCCAACCCGGGACGAACACTGAAGCTTTCTTT	CASSQPGTNTEAFF
NA	TRBD1	TRBV5-6	TRBJ1-5	TGTGCCAGCAGCACCTTCGACAGGGGAGGGAATCAGCCCCAGCATTTT	CASSTFDRGGNQPQHF
NA	NA	TRBV5-1	TRBJ1-1	TGCGCCAGCACCATTGGGTACAGCAACACTGAAGCTTTCTTT	CASTIGYSNTEAFF
NA	TRBD1	TRBV6-1	TRBJ1-4	TGTGCCAGCAGTGCGGACAGGGGGCTTAATAATGAAAAACTGTTTTTT	CASSADRGLNNEKLFF